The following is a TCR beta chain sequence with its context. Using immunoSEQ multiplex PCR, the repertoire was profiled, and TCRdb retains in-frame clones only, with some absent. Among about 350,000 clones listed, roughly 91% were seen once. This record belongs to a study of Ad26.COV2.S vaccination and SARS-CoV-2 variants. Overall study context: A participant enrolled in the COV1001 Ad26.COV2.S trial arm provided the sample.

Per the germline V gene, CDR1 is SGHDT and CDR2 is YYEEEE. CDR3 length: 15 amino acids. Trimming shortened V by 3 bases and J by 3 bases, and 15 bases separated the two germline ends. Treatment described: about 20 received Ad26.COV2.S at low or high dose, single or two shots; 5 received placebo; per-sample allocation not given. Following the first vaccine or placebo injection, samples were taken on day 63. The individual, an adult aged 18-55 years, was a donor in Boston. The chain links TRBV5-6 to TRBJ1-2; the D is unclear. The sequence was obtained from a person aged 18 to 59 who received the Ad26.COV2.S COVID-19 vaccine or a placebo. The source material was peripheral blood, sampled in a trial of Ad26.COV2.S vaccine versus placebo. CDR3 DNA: TGTGCCAGCAGCTCGGCGGACCGACTTTACTATGGCTACACCTTC. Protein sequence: CASSSADRLYYGYTF.